The rows below give T cell receptor beta chains drawn from one sample of a study of graft-versus-host responses after intestinal transplantation. The protocol was immunoSEQ multiplex PCR, while the TCRdb copy is restricted to in-frame clones and leaves out a portion. The sample yields about 45,000 clones, roughly 90% seen once. The sequencing here drew on PBMCs, taken 524 days after transplant. The receptors derive from a human patient who received an intestinal transplant, so some T cells may come from the graft donor. Each CDR3 is given with its conserved first and last residue. The order of the fields is D gene, J gene, V gene, clone size, CDR3 protein, CDR3 DNA. A D gene is named only where the DNA matches it firmly. Part of the rows lack a size; the others show once, few, many or a class for expanded clones.

D gene: .; J gene: TRBJ2-5; V gene: TRBV5-4; clone size: .; CDR3 protein: CASGQPGLGQETQYF; CDR3 DNA: TGTGCCAGCGGCCAACCGGGACTTGGCCAAGAGACCCAGTACTTC
D gene: .; J gene: TRBJ2-2; V gene: TRBV6-5; clone size: .; CDR3 protein: CATGDRNTGELFF; CDR3 DNA: TGTGCCACGGGGGACCGAAACACCGGGGAGCTGTTTTTT
D gene: TRBD1; J gene: TRBJ2-7; V gene: TRBV5-1; clone size: .; CDR3 protein: CASRIGDRPYEQYF; CDR3 DNA: TGCGCCAGCAGGATAGGGGACAGACCCTACGAGCAGTACTTC
D gene: .; J gene: TRBJ2-7; V gene: TRBV6-6; clone size: .; CDR3 protein: CASSYLSSYEQYF; CDR3 DNA: TGTGCCAGCAGTTATTTGAGCTCCTACGAGCAGTACTTC
D gene: .; J gene: TRBJ2-7; V gene: TRBV19; clone size: .; CDR3 protein: CASSTETHEQYF; CDR3 DNA: TGTGCCAGTAGTACTGAGACCCACGAGCAGTACTTC
D gene: TRBD2; J gene: TRBJ2-1; V gene: TRBV5-1; clone size: few; CDR3 protein: CASSLVLAGESEQFF; CDR3 DNA: TGCGCCAGCAGCTTGGTGTTAGCGGGAGAAAGTGAGCAGTTCTTC
D gene: .; J gene: TRBJ2-1; V gene: TRBV9; clone size: .; CDR3 protein: CASSAQRTREQFF; CDR3 DNA: TGTGCCAGCAGCGCCCAGCGGACCCGGGAGCAGTTCTTC
D gene: .; J gene: TRBJ1-2; V gene: TRBV5-1; clone size: .; CDR3 protein: CASSLGQVYGYTF; CDR3 DNA: TGCGCCAGCAGCTTGGGACAGGTCTATGGCTACACCTTC
D gene: .; J gene: TRBJ2-1; V gene: TRBV6-5; clone size: .; CDR3 protein: CASSQARDEQFF; CDR3 DNA: TGTGCCAGCAGTCAGGCGAGGGATGAGCAGTTCTTC
D gene: TRBD1; J gene: TRBJ2-3; V gene: TRBV25-1; clone size: .; CDR3 protein: CASTGTGEADTQYF; CDR3 DNA: TGTGCCAGCACTGGGACAGGGGAAGCAGATACGCAGTATTTT
D gene: TRBD2; J gene: TRBJ2-1; V gene: TRBV12-5; clone size: .; CDR3 protein: CASGFIVAGGDDEQFF; CDR3 DNA: TGTGCTAGTGGTTTTATCGTAGCGGGAGGCGATGATGAGCAGTTCTTC
D gene: .; J gene: TRBJ1-4; V gene: TRBV2; clone size: .; CDR3 protein: CASKGGGSNEKLFF; CDR3 DNA: TGTGCCAGCAAAGGGGGAGGGTCTAATGAAAAACTGTTTTTT
D gene: TRBD2; J gene: TRBJ2-2; V gene: TRBV9; clone size: .; CDR3 protein: CASSSPGLAGVTGELFF; CDR3 DNA: TGTGCCAGCAGCTCTCCGGGACTAGCGGGTGTAACCGGGGAGCTGTTTTTT
D gene: .; J gene: TRBJ1-6; V gene: TRBV2; clone size: .; CDR3 protein: CASTWYVGTNSPLHF; CDR3 DNA: TGTGCCAGCACCTGGTATGTGGGGACCAATTCACCCCTCCACTTT
D gene: .; J gene: TRBJ2-1; V gene: TRBV11-1; clone size: .; CDR3 protein: CASSPTWAEQFF; CDR3 DNA: TGTGCCAGCAGCCCCACGTGGGCTGAGCAGTTCTTC
D gene: .; J gene: TRBJ2-2; V gene: TRBV5-1; clone size: .; CDR3 protein: CASQGLNTGELFF; CDR3 DNA: TGCGCCAGCCAAGGGCTGAACACCGGGGAGCTGTTTTTT
D gene: .; J gene: TRBJ1-2; V gene: TRBV10-3; clone size: few; CDR3 protein: CAISESNGLGGYTF; CDR3 DNA: TGTGCCATCAGTGAGTCGAATGGGTTGGGTGGCTACACCTTC
D gene: .; J gene: TRBJ1-2; V gene: TRBV7-2; clone size: .; CDR3 protein: CASSLWGGGGGYTF; CDR3 DNA: TGTGCCAGCAGCTTATGGGGGGGCGGAGGTGGCTACACCTTC
D gene: .; J gene: TRBJ1-2; V gene: TRBV6-5; clone size: .; CDR3 protein: CASSYNQEGVYGYTF; CDR3 DNA: TGTGCCAGCAGTTACAATCAGGAAGGGGTGTATGGCTACACCTTC
D gene: .; J gene: TRBJ2-3; V gene: TRBV9; clone size: .; CDR3 protein: CASSVDHGATQYF; CDR3 DNA: TGTGCCAGCAGCGTAGATCATGGGGCCACGCAGTATTTT
D gene: .; J gene: TRBJ2-7; V gene: TRBV27; clone size: .; CDR3 protein: CASRTPSYEQYF; CDR3 DNA: TGTGCCAGCAGAACCCCCTCCTACGAGCAGTACTTC
D gene: .; J gene: TRBJ1-5; V gene: TRBV19; clone size: .; CDR3 protein: CASNLGVSNQPQHF; CDR3 DNA: TGTGCCAGTAATCTGGGGGTTAGCAATCAGCCCCAGCATTTT
D gene: .; J gene: TRBJ1-1; V gene: TRBV30; clone size: once; CDR3 protein: CAWKWGYNTEAFF; CDR3 DNA: TGTGCCTGGAAGTGGGGGTACAACACTGAAGCTTTCTTT
D gene: .; J gene: TRBJ1-2; V gene: TRBV6-6; clone size: .; CDR3 protein: CASRGRAALSDYGYTF; CDR3 DNA: TGTGCCAGCAGAGGCAGAGCGGCCCTCTCGGACTATGGCTACACCTTC
D gene: .; J gene: TRBJ1-5; V gene: TRBV6-1; clone size: .; CDR3 protein: CASSEAGERPQHF; CDR3 DNA: TGTGCCAGCAGTGAAGCAGGGGAACGGCCCCAGCATTTT
D gene: TRBD1; J gene: TRBJ2-4; V gene: TRBV7-2; clone size: .; CDR3 protein: CASSNTGQGLGPKNIQYF; CDR3 DNA: TGTGCCAGCAGCAATACGGGACAGGGGTTGGGGCCCAAAAACATTCAGTACTTC
D gene: .; J gene: TRBJ2-1; V gene: TRBV10-3; clone size: once; CDR3 protein: CAISESAGLARNEQFF; CDR3 DNA: TGTGCCATCAGTGAGTCGGCTGGGCTAGCACGCAATGAGCAGTTCTTC
D gene: .; J gene: TRBJ2-2; V gene: TRBV11-2; clone size: .; CDR3 protein: CASSGSWAISNTGELFF; CDR3 DNA: TGTGCCAGCAGCGGATCTTGGGCAATTTCGAACACCGGGGAGCTGTTTTTT
D gene: TRBD1; J gene: TRBJ1-6; V gene: TRBV10-2; clone size: .; CDR3 protein: CASSESARGQGGSPLHF; CDR3 DNA: TGCGCCAGCAGTGAGTCAGCCCGCGGACAGGGAGGTTCACCCCTCCACTTT
D gene: .; J gene: TRBJ2-2; V gene: TRBV5-4; clone size: .; CDR3 protein: CASSYGPLSNTGELFF; CDR3 DNA: TGTGCCAGCAGCTACGGACCCCTTTCTAACACCGGGGAGCTGTTTTTT
D gene: TRBD1; J gene: TRBJ1-5; V gene: TRBV28; clone size: .; CDR3 protein: CASSGQGIFSNQPQHF; CDR3 DNA: TGTGCCAGCAGCGGACAGGGGATTTTTAGCAATCAGCCCCAGCATTTT
D gene: .; J gene: TRBJ1-5; V gene: TRBV6-5; clone size: .; CDR3 protein: CASSDWGGRGQPQHF; CDR3 DNA: TGTGCCAGCAGTGACTGGGGGGGCCGCGGTCAGCCCCAGCATTTT
D gene: TRBD2; J gene: TRBJ2-7; V gene: TRBV28; clone size: .; CDR3 protein: CASNLAGSSYEQYF; CDR3 DNA: TGTGCCAGCAACCTAGCGGGCAGCTCCTACGAGCAGTACTTC
D gene: .; J gene: TRBJ2-7; V gene: TRBV5-1; clone size: .; CDR3 protein: CASSSFLQGGSYEQYF; CDR3 DNA: TGCGCCAGCAGCTCATTCCTCCAGGGGGGCTCCTACGAGCAGTACTTC
D gene: TRBD2; J gene: TRBJ2-1; V gene: TRBV18; clone size: once; CDR3 protein: CASSPRGSGSFDEQFF; CDR3 DNA: TGTGCCAGCTCACCCCGGGGGAGCGGGAGTTTTGATGAGCAGTTCTTC
D gene: TRBD1; J gene: TRBJ1-2; V gene: TRBV30; clone size: .; CDR3 protein: CAWSRQGAVGYTF; CDR3 DNA: TGTGCCTGGAGTCGGCAGGGGGCTGTCGGCTACACCTTC
D gene: .; J gene: TRBJ2-7; V gene: TRBV7-9; clone size: .; CDR3 protein: CASSLVAGLLYEQYF; CDR3 DNA: TGTGCCAGCAGCTTAGTTGCGGGACTTCTCTACGAGCAGTACTTC
D gene: TRBD1; J gene: TRBJ1-5; V gene: TRBV27; clone size: .; CDR3 protein: CASGRQGNQPQHF; CDR3 DNA: TGTGCCAGCGGACGACAGGGAAATCAGCCCCAGCATTTT
D gene: .; J gene: TRBJ2-5; V gene: TRBV19; clone size: .; CDR3 protein: CASSSEETQYF; CDR3 DNA: TGTGCCAGTAGTTCAGAAGAGACCCAGTACTTC
D gene: .; J gene: TRBJ2-7; V gene: TRBV30; clone size: .; CDR3 protein: CAWRAQGSSYEQYF; CDR3 DNA: TGTGCCTGGAGGGCGCAGGGGAGCTCCTACGAGCAGTACTTC
D gene: .; J gene: TRBJ2-5; V gene: TRBV7-8; clone size: once; CDR3 protein: CASSLGVIRSRLQETQYF; CDR3 DNA: TGTGCCAGCAGCTTGGGTGTCATAAGGTCCAGGCTCCAAGAGACCCAGTACTTC
D gene: .; J gene: TRBJ2-7; V gene: TRBV19; clone size: .; CDR3 protein: CASSPHDAALGWDEQYF; CDR3 DNA: TGTGCCAGTAGTCCGCACGACGCGGCCCTTGGGTGGGACGAGCAGTACTTC
D gene: TRBD2; J gene: TRBJ2-2; V gene: TRBV5-4; clone size: .; CDR3 protein: CASGGDFLNTGELFF; CDR3 DNA: TGTGCCAGCGGGGGGGACTTCCTAAACACCGGGGAGCTGTTTTTT
D gene: TRBD1; J gene: TRBJ1-1; V gene: TRBV9; clone size: .; CDR3 protein: CASSVAAGGRGNTEAFF; CDR3 DNA: TGTGCCAGCAGCGTAGCGGCAGGGGGCAGAGGGAACACTGAAGCTTTCTTT
D gene: .; J gene: TRBJ2-2; V gene: TRBV7-6; clone size: .; CDR3 protein: CASSRGQFTGELFF; CDR3 DNA: TGTGCCAGCAGCCGCGGACAGTTCACCGGGGAGCTGTTTTTT
D gene: .; J gene: TRBJ1-2; V gene: TRBV28; clone size: .; CDR3 protein: CASNRGSYGYTF; CDR3 DNA: TGTGCCAGCAATAGGGGGAGCTATGGCTACACCTTC
D gene: .; J gene: TRBJ1-5; V gene: TRBV15; clone size: .; CDR3 protein: CATSLRRIQASKAGNQPQHF; CDR3 DNA: TGTGCCACCAGCCTGAGGCGGATACAGGCCTCCAAAGCGGGCAATCAGCCCCAGCATTTT
D gene: TRBD2; J gene: TRBJ2-2; V gene: TRBV4-2; clone size: .; CDR3 protein: CASSPGLGGNGELFF; CDR3 DNA: TGTGCCAGCTCCCCGGGACTAGGAGGGAACGGGGAGCTGTTTTTT
D gene: TRBD2; J gene: TRBJ2-2; V gene: TRBV5-1; clone size: .; CDR3 protein: CASGLAGGTTGELFF; CDR3 DNA: TGCGCCAGCGGACTAGCGGGAGGGACCACCGGGGAGCTGTTTTTT
D gene: .; J gene: TRBJ2-5; V gene: TRBV5-6; clone size: medium-sized; CDR3 protein: CASSFGPGKETQYF; CDR3 DNA: TGTGCCAGCAGCTTTGGGCCCGGCAAGGAGACCCAGTACTTC
D gene: .; J gene: TRBJ2-3; V gene: TRBV10-3; clone size: .; CDR3 protein: CAIRGLGSDTQYF; CDR3 DNA: TGTGCCATCAGGGGGCTCGGGTCAGATACGCAGTATTTT
D gene: TRBD1; J gene: TRBJ2-2; V gene: TRBV6-1; clone size: .; CDR3 protein: CASSQGARTGELFF; CDR3 DNA: TGTGCCAGCAGTCAGGGGGCGCGCACCGGGGAGCTGTTTTTT